This T cell receptor (beta chain) was sequenced during a study of vaccination and CD4 T cells after COVID-19. Germline V CDR1 and CDR2: KGHDR, SFDVKD. V was clipped by 1 base and J by 4 bases; unmatched bases: 5. This CDR3 contains 16 residues. As regards this clonotype: Its antigen is not identified.

Cultured CD4+ T-cell DNA underwent Oncomine TCR Beta short-read sequencing. TCRdb reprocessed the PCR reads with MiXCR, giving one entry per CDR3 protein. This table has about 10,000 distinct CDR3 sequences, roughly 64% appearing once. The sample's treatment: approximately 9-day PBMC culture with coronavirus spike peptide pools or control peptides (ViraFEST assay). Input material: CD4+ T cells from blood, cultured in vitro. This chain joins TRBV24-1 and TRBJ2-2, with TRBD2 identical over 7 bases. This clonotype originated in a human donor who had recovered from COVID-19. Here the CDR3 DNA reads TGTGCCACCAGTGATTTAGGCGGGAGTCCCACCGGGGAGCTGTTTTTT. This encodes CATSDLGGSPTGELFF.